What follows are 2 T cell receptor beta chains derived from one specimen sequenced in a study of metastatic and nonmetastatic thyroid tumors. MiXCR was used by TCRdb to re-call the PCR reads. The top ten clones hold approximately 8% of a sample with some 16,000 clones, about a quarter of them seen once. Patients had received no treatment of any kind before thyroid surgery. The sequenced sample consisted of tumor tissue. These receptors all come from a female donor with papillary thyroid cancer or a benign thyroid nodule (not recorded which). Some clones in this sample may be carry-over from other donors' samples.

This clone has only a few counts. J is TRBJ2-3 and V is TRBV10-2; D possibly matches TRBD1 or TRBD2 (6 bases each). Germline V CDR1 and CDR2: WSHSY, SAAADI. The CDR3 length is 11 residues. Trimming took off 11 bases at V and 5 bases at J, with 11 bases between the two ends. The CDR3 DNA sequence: TGCGCCGGCAAGGGGGGAGATACGCAGTATTTT. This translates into CAGKGGDTQYF.

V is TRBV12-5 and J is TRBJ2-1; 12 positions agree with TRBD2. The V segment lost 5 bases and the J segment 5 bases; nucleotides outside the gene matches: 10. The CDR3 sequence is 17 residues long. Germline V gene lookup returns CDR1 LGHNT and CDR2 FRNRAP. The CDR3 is CASGPWTSGNHDNEQFF. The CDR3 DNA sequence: TGTGCTAGTGGTCCTTGGACTAGCGGGAATCACGACAATGAGCAGTTCTTC.